What follows are 30 T cell receptor beta chains derived from one specimen sequenced in a study of CD8 T cells in ankylosing spondylitis. Study-wide findings and caveats: Blood of patients with ankylosing spondylitis appeared to be characterized by a TCR beta motif of eight highly homologous variants.

These TCRs are of unknown antigen specificity. TCRdb analysed the 5' RACE reads with MiXCR anew, one entry per CDR3 protein. The sample shows fewer than 400,000 distinct CDR3 sequences, approximately 20% of them seen only once. The sequenced sample consisted of blood, either unsorted or a sorted T cell fraction (not recorded which). Receptors were obtained from a male donor with ankylosing spondylitis.

This clonotype has more than one count but fewer than ten. This chain joins TRBV28 and TRBJ1-5, with D possibly matching TRBD1 (6 bases). The CDR3 runs 15 residues. Germline loops: CDR1 MDHEN, CDR2 SYDVKM. V was clipped by 5 bases and J by 2 bases, with 13 bases between them. In DNA, the CDR3 is TGTGCCAGCAGTCCCCTCGGGGGCGGCAATCAGCCCCAGCATTTT. Amino acids: CASSPLGGGNQPQHF. Looking up the rest from reference TRBV28 and TRBJ1-5 gives the full variable domain: DVKVTQSSRYLVKRTGEKVFLECVQDMDHENMFWYRQDPGLGLRLIYFSYDVKMKEKGDIPEGYSVSREKKERFSLILESASTNQTSMYLCASSPLGGGNQPQHFGDGTRLSIL.

This sequence joins TRBV5-1 and TRBJ2-1; the D call may be TRBD1 or TRBD2 (5 bases each). The V end lost 1 base, the J end lost 7 bases, and 21 bases lay between the germline ends. The CDR3 runs 17 residues. Germline V CDR1 and CDR2: SGHRS, YFSETQ. The DNA for the CDR3 is TGCGCCAGCAGCTTGACCCGGGGCTATCCGTTTACTAATGAGCAGTTCTTC. Translation gives CASSLTRGYPFTNEQFF.

This sequence joins TRBV18 and TRBJ1-1; weak D call: TRBD1 (6 bases). Germline assignment: CDR1 KGHSH and CDR2 LQKENI. The CDR3 is 13 residues long. Trimming stripped 5 bases from V and 5 bases from J, with 12 bases between. In DNA, the CDR3 is TGTGCCAGCTCATCCCCGGGGGCAACTGAAGCTTTCTTT. Translated: CASSSPGATEAFF.

This chain connects TRBV5-1 to TRBJ2-1; 9 bases line up with TRBD2. V was clipped by 4 bases and J by 7 bases; unmatched bases: 9. Germline values: CDR1 SGHRS, CDR2 YFSETQ. The CDR3 is 15 amino acids. The CDR3 coding sequence is TGCGCCAGCAGCGCGAATAGCGGGAGCATAAATGAGCAGTTCTTC. Its translation: CASSANSGSINEQFF.

The chain employs TRBV6-4 and TRBJ1-2; 8 bases are a match to TRBD1. The germline CDR1 and CDR2 sequences are MRHNA and SNTAGT. CDR3 length: 13 amino acids. With 3 bases clipped from V and 7 bases from J, the junction kept 4 bases outside the gene matches. CDR3 nucleotide sequence: TGTGCCAGCAGTGAGGGCAGGGGGCTTGGCTACACCTTC. Encoded protein: CASSEGRGLGYTF.

The chain employs TRBV19 and TRBJ2-2, with 8 bases fitting TRBD1. The CDR3 extends over 16 amino acids. Germline values: CDR1 LNHDA, CDR2 SQIVND (reference sequence). Germline trimming cut 5 bases from V and 5 bases from J; bases unmatched to any gene: 10. This CDR3 is CASSPRTGGWTGELFF. DNA of the CDR3: TGTGCCAGTAGTCCTCGCACAGGGGGTTGGACCGGGGAGCTGTTTTTT.

The sample holds a few counts of this clonotype. This rearrangement joins TRBV7-2 to TRBJ2-7; tentatively, D is TRBD1 (6 bases). Between the trimmed V and J ends, which lost 2 bases and 6 bases, there was a span of 8 bases. This CDR3 contains 12 residues. CDR1 and CDR2 from the germline V gene are SGHTA and FQGNSA. CDR3 residues: CASSLTDSEQYF. CDR3 bases: TGTGCCAGCAGCTTAACGGACAGCGAGCAGTACTTC.

This clonotype occurred a few times. This chain uses TRBV5-1 with TRBJ1-1; D call uncertain. CDR3 length: 13 residues. The V end lost 1 base, the J end lost 5 bases, and 9 bases lay between the germline ends. Germline assignment: CDR1 SGHRS and CDR2 YFSETQ. In nucleotides, the CDR3 is TGCGCCAGCAGCTTGACGGTCCTGACTGAAGCTTTCTTT. Translation gives CASSLTVLTEAFF.

The V and J genes are TRBV10-3 and TRBJ2-7; 9 positions match TRBD1. J lost 1 base, V lost 4 bases, and 14 bases had no gene match. The CDR3 length is 18 residues. The germline V gene encodes CDR1 ENHRY and CDR2 SYGVKD. CDR3 in amino acids: CAISASPGQGLISYEQYF. DNA of the CDR3: TGTGCCATCAGTGCCTCCCCGGGACAGGGCCTTATTTCCTACGAGCAGTACTTC.

There are a few counts of this clonotype. The V call is TRBV6-1, the J call TRBJ2-1; D call uncertain. Germline V gene sequence: CDR1 MNHNS, CDR2 SASEGT. The V end lost 5 bases, the J end lost 6 bases, and 11 bases lay between the germline ends. The CDR3 spans 13 residues. CDR3 nucleotide sequence: TGTGCCAGCAGTCGACACGATCCCAATGAGCAGTTCTTC. Translated: CASSRHDPNEQFF.

V and J are TRBV5-1 and TRBJ2-2, with D perhaps assigned TRBD1 or TRBD2 (6 bases each). This CDR3 has 16 residues. The germline V gene encodes CDR1 SGHRS and CDR2 YFSETQ. With 0 bases removed from V and 5 bases from J, the gap between germline ends came to 14 bases. The CDR3: CASSLAPGAGTGELFF. The CDR3 nucleotides read TGCGCCAGCAGCTTGGCGCCGGGGGCAGGTACCGGGGAGCTGTTTTTT.

The table lists this clonotype with a few counts. The chain uses TRBV20-1 and TRBJ2-5; TRBD1 aligns across 11 bases. The V segment lost 4 bases and the J segment 4 bases; nucleotides outside the gene matches: 5. The germline gives CDR1 DFQATT, CDR2 SNEGSKA (reference sequence). The CDR3 runs 14 residues. CDR3 DNA: TGCAGTGCTACCGGGACAGGGGGTTCAGAGACCCAGTACTTC. This encodes CSATGTGGSETQYF.

This clonotype has a handful of counts. J is TRBJ2-5 and V is TRBV7-2; no definite D call. The V gene lost 4 bases and the J gene lost 5 bases, with 17 bases spanning the gap. This CDR3 is built from 15 residues. Germline V gene sequence: CDR1 SGHTA, CDR2 FQGNSA. The DNA for the CDR3 is TGTGCCAGCAGCTGGAGTGGACCAGGATGGGAGACCCAGTACTTC. Translation gives CASSWSGPGWETQYF.

In this sample, this clonotype turned up a few times. CDR3 in amino acids: CASSWGTGAVQPQHF. CDR3 nucleotides: TGCGCCAGCAGCTGGGGGACAGGGGCGGTTCAGCCCCAGCATTTT. J is TRBJ1-5 and V is TRBV5-1, with TRBD1 matching 10 bases. After removal of 3 bases from V and 6 bases from J, the junction contained 6 bases not matched to a gene. CDR3 size: 15 residues. The V gene's germline CDR1 is SGHRS and CDR2 YFSETQ.

This clonotype appeared a few times. The J gene is TRBJ2-3, the V gene TRBV5-1; TRBD1 matches at 7 bases. CDR3 length equals 13 residues. Germline V gene data show CDR1 as SGHRS and CDR2 as YFSETQ. J was trimmed by 4 bases and V by 5 bases; bases with no gene match: 4. The CDR3 sequence is CASSRQGADTQYF. CDR3 in DNA: TGCGCCAGCAGTCGACAGGGTGCAGATACGCAGTATTTT.

As concerns this clonotype: At one end the junction does not follow the germline gene, possibly because of a read error. The V gene is TRBV30, the J gene TRBJ2-1; 7 nucleotides agree with TRBD2. CDR1 and CDR2 (germline): GTSNPN, SVGIG (reference sequence). There are 14 residues in the CDR3. CDR3 loop: CVWGGLPQGNEQFF. The CDR3, as DNA: TGTGTCTGGGGGGGACTCCCTCAGGGCAATGAGCAGTTCTTC.

This chain joins TRBV27 and TRBJ2-3, with TRBD2 matching over 10 bases. This CDR3 region has 16 residues. Germline V CDR1 and CDR2: MNHEY, SMNVEV (reference sequence). J was trimmed by 8 bases and V by 6 bases; bases with no gene match: 14. The CDR3: CASRPTAAGGQGTQYF. CDR3 sequence (DNA): TGTGCCAGCAGACCCACGGCAGCGGGAGGGCAGGGTACGCAGTATTTT.

There are a few counts of this clonotype. Here the CDR3 DNA reads TGCGCCAGCAGCCCGTCCGGGTCCTCTGGAAACACCATATATTTT. Protein: CASSPSGSSGNTIYF. The chain is built from TRBV5-1 and TRBJ1-3; no definite D call. The CDR3 extends over 15 amino acids. Germline lookup yields CDR1 SGHRS and CDR2 YFSETQ. V lost 4 bases to trimming and J lost 0 bases, with 11 bases between them.

This clonotype was found a few times. This chain joins TRBV4-3 and TRBJ1-6; D is unclear. Trimming removed 0 bases at V and 5 bases at J, with 8 bases between. Germline CDR1 reads LGHNA; CDR2 reads YSLEER. The CDR3 has 15 amino acids. CDR3 DNA sequence: TGCGCCAGCAGCCAAGATAGGCCAGATAATTCACCCCTCCACTTT. Amino acid sequence: CASSQDRPDNSPLHF.

V gene TRBV20-1 combines with J gene TRBJ2-1; no firm D call. Germline assignment: CDR1 DFQATT and CDR2 SNEGSKA (reference sequence). V was trimmed by 2 bases and J by 1 base, leaving 12 bases between them. This CDR3 is built from 15 residues. This CDR3 is CSARPLQRSYNEQFF. DNA for the CDR3: TGCAGTGCTAGACCTCTTCAACGATCCTACAATGAGCAGTTCTTC.

Comments on this clonotype: This may be a read error: a much more frequent sequence differs by one nucleotide. The chain has TRBV4-2 and TRBJ2-7; D is perhaps TRBD1 or TRBD2 (5 bases each). The germline CDR1 and CDR2 sequences are LGHNA and YNFKEQ. V lost 4 bases and J 3 bases, leaving 16 bases between the germline ends. The CDR3 covers 15 residues. CDR3 sequence: CASSRRHGGGYEQYF. CDR3 coding DNA: TGTGCCAGCAGCCGACGACATGGGGGTGGCTACGAGCAGTACTTC.

This clonotype was detected a few times. The chain has TRBV29-1 and TRBJ2-5; tentative D call: TRBD1 (5 bases). Per the germline V gene, CDR1 is SQVTM and CDR2 is ANQGSEA. The CDR3 has 12 residues. V lost 6 bases, J lost 0 bases, and 8 bases lay in between. Here the CDR3 reads CSVGQDQETQYF. CDR3 bases: TGCAGCGTAGGACAAGACCAAGAGACCCAGTACTTC.

This clonotype was seen more than once but under ten times. The CDR3 DNA reads TGTGCCAGCAGCCAAGAGTTCAGCAATCAGCCCCAGCATTTT. Translated: CASSQEFSNQPQHF. The chain joins TRBV3-1 to TRBJ1-5; D gene unclear. The CDR3 is 14 residues long. Germline CDR1 is LGHDT and CDR2 is YNNKEL (reference sequence). V was cut by 0 bases and J by 1 base, with 4 bases left in between.

The chain has TRBV24-1 and TRBJ1-2, with a weak D call TRBD1 (5 bases). CDR1 KGHDR and CDR2 SFDVKD come from the germline V gene. The CDR3 loop spans 19 amino acids. The germline V and J ends were trimmed by 0 bases and 4 bases, with 23 bases remaining between them. The CDR3 protein is CATSDLLPTGGDSSYGYTF. Here the CDR3 DNA reads TGTGCCACCAGTGATTTGCTCCCGACTGGGGGTGACAGTAGCTATGGCTACACCTTC.

This clonotype was detected only a few times. The chain couples TRBV19 to TRBJ2-5; 11 bases are shared with TRBD2. Trimming at V came to 5 bases and at J to 3 bases, leaving 8 bases not matched to a gene. Germline CDR1 LNHDA, CDR2 SQIVND (reference sequence). CDR3 length equals 16 residues. The CDR3 nucleotides are TGTGCCAGTAGTCCCCGGGGACTAGCGGCAGAAGAGACCCAGTACTTC. Its protein product is CASSPRGLAAEETQYF.

The rearrangement links TRBV3-1 to TRBJ2-1; maybe TRBD2 (6 bases). The CDR3 is 17 residues long. The V gene's germline CDR1 is LGHDT and CDR2 YNNKEL (reference sequence). V lost 5 bases, J lost 0 bases, and 17 bases lay in between. CDR3 amino acids: CASSSRVAALSYNEQFF. The CDR3 coding sequence is TGTGCCAGCAGCTCCCGGGTAGCGGCCCTCTCCTACAATGAGCAGTTCTTC.

V usage is TRBV7-3 and J usage is TRBJ2-4; D remains unclear. CDR3 length equals 13 residues. Per germline, CDR1 SGHTA and CDR2 FQGTGA. V shed 5 bases and J shed 7 bases, with 12 bases lying between them. CDR3 sequence reads: CASSPGEPNIQYF. Written as DNA, the CDR3 is TGTGCCAGCAGCCCGGGTGAGCCCAACATTCAGTACTTC.

At least ten counts were recorded for this clonotype. The rearrangement links TRBV10-3 to TRBJ2-1, with 12 positions matching TRBD2. Germline loops: CDR1 ENHRY, CDR2 SYGVKD. V shed 4 bases and J 5 bases; nucleotides not matched to a gene: 3. This CDR3 is 15 amino acids long. CDR3 DNA sequence: TGTGCCATCAGTGGAAGGACTAGCGGGAACAATGAGCAGTTCTTC. Encoded protein: CAISGRTSGNNEQFF.

This rearrangement joins TRBV3-1 to TRBJ2-5; TRBD2 matches 10 bases. Germline V gives CDR1 LGHDT, CDR2 YNNKEL (reference sequence). V lost 2 bases, J lost 3 bases, and 9 bases stayed unmatched. The CDR3 has 17 amino acids. As DNA, the CDR3 is TGTGCCAGCAGCCAACCCTATAGCGGGAGGACCGAAGAGACCCAGTACTTC. Its protein product is CASSQPYSGRTEETQYF.

This clonotype was observed a few times. The rearrangement links TRBV29-1 to TRBJ2-3; maybe TRBD2 (5 bases). V dropped 7 bases and J dropped 4 bases, with 15 bases sitting between them. Per the germline V gene, CDR1 is SQVTM and CDR2 is ANQGSEA. CDR3 size: 13 residues. CDR3 sequence reads: CSDRRGRADTQYF. As DNA, the CDR3 is TGCAGCGACAGAAGAGGGCGGGCAGATACGCAGTATTTT.